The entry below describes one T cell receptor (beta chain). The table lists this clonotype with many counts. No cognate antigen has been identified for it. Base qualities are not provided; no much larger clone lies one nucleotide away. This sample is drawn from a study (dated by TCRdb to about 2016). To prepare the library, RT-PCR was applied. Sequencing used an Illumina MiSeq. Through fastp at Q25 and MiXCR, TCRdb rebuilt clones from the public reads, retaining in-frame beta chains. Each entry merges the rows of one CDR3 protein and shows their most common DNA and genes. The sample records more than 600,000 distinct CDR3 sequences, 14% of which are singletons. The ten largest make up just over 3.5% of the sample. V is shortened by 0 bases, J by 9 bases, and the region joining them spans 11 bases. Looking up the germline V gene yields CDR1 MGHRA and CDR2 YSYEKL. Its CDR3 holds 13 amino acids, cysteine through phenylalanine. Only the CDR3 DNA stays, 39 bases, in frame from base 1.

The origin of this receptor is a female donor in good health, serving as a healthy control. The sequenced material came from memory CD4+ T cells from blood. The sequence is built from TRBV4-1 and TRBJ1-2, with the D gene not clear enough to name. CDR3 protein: CASSQDREGSYTF. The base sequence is TGCGCCAGCAGCCAAGATCGGGAGGGCAGCTACACCTTC.